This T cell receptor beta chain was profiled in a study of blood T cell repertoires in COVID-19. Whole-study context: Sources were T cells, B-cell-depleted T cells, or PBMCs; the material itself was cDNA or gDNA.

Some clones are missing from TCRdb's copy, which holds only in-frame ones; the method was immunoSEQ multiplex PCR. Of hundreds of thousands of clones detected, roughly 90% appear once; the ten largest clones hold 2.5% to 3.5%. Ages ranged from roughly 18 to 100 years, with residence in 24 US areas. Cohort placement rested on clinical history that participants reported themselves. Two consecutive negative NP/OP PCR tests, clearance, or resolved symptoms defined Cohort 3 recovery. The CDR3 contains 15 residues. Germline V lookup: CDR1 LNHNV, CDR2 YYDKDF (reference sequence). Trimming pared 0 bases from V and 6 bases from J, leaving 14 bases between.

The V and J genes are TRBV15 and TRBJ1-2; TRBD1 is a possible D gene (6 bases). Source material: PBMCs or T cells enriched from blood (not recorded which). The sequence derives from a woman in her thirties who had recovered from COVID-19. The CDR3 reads CATSRDNHRVDGYTF. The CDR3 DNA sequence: TGTGCCACCAGCAGAGACAACCACAGGGTGGATGGCTACACCTTC. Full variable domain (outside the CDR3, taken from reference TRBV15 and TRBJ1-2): DAMVIQNPRYQVTQFGKPVTLSCSQTLNHNVMYWYQQKSSQAPKLLFHYYDKDFNNEADTPDNFQSRRPNTSFCFLDIRSPGLGDTAMYLCATSRDNHRVDGYTFGSGTRLTVV.